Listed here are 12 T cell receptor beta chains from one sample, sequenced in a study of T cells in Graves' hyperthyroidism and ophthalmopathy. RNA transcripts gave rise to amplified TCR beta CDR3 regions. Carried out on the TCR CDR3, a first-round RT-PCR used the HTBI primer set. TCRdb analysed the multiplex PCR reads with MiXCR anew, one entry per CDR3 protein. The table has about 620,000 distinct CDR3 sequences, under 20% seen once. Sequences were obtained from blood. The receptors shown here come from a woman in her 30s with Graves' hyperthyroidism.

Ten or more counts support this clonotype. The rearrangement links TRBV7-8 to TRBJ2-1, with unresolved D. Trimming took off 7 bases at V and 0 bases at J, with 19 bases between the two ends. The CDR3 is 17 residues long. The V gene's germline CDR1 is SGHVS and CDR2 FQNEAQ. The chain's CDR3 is CASTPHWAVTSYNEQFF. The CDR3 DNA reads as TGTGCCAGCACCCCCCACTGGGCGGTAACCTCCTACAATGAGCAGTTCTTC.

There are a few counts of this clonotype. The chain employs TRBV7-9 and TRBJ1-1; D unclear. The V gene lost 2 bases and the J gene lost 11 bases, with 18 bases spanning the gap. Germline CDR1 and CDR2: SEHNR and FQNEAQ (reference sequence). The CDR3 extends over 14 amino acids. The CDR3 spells CASSLLDQDRLAFF. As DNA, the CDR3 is TGTGCCAGCAGCTTATTGGACCAGGATCGGTTGGCTTTCTTT.

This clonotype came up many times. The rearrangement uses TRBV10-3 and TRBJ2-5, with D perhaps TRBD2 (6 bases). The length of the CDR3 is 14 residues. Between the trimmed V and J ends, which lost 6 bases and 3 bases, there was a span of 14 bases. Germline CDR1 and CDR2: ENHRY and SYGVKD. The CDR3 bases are TGTGCCATCAGGACGGGAGCCGGAGAAGAGACCCAGTACTTC. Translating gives CAIRTGAGEETQYF.

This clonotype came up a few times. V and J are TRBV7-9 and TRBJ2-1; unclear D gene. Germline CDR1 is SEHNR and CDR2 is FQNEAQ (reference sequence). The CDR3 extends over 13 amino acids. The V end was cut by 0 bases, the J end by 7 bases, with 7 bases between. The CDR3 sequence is CASSLAPQNEQFF. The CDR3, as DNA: TGTGCCAGCAGCTTAGCCCCCCAAAATGAGCAGTTCTTC. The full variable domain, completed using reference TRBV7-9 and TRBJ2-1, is DTGVSQNPRHKITKRGQNVTFRCDPISEHNRLYWYRQTLGQGPEFLTYFQNEAQLEKSRLLSDRFSAERPKGSFSTLEIQRTEQGDSAMYLCASSLAPQNEQFFGPGTRLTVL.

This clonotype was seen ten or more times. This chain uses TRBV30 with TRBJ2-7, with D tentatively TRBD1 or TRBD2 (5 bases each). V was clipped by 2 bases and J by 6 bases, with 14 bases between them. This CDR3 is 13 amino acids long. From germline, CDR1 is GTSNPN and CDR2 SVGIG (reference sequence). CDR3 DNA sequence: TGTGCCTGGAGTCGATCGAGGGGTGGCGAGCAGTACTTC. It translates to CAWSRSRGGEQYF.

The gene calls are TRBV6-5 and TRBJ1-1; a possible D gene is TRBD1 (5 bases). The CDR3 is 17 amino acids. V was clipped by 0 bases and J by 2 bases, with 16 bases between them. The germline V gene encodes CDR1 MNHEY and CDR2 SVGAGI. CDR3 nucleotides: TGTGCCAGCAGTTACTCTTCCCAGGGCCTTTTCAACACTGAAGCTTTCTTT. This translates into CASSYSSQGLFNTEAFF.

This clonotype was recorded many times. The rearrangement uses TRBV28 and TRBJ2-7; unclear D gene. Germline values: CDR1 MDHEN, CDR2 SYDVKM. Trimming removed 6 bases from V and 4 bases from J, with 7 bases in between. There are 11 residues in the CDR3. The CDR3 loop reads CASRGKYEQYF. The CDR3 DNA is TGTGCCAGCAGAGGGAAATACGAGCAGTACTTC.

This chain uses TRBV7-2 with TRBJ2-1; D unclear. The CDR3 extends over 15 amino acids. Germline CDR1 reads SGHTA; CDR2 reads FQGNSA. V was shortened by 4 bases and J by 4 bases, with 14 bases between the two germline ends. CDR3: CASSSRSFAYNEQFF. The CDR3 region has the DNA TGTGCCAGCAGCTCCCGGTCTTTTGCATACAATGAGCAGTTCTTC.

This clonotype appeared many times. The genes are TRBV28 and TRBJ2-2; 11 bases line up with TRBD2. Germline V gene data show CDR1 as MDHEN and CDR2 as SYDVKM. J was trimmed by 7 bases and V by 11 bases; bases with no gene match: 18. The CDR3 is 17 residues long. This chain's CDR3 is CAAQTPTSGSFGGELFF. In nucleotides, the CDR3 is TGTGCCGCACAGACCCCCACTAGCGGGAGTTTTGGCGGGGAGCTGTTTTTT.

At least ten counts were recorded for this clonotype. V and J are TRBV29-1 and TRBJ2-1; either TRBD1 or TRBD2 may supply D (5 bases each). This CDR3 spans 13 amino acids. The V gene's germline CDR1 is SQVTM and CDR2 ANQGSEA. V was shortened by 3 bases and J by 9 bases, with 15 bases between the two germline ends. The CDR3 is CSVEGTKLGEQFF. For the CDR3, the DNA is TGCAGCGTTGAGGGGACGAAATTAGGTGAGCAGTTCTTC.

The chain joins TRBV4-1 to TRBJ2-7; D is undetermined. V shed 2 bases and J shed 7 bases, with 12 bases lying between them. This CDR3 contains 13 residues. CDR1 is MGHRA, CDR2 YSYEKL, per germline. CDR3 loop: CASSQYQRAEQYF. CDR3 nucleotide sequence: TGCGCCAGCAGCCAATATCAGAGAGCAGAGCAGTACTTC.

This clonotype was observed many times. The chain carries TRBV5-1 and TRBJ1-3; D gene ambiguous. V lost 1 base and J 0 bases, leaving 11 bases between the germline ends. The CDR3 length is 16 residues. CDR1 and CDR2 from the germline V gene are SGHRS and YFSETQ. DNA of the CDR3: TGCGCCAGCAGCTTGTGGGCTGCCTCCTCTGGAAACACCATATATTTT. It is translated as CASSLWAASSGNTIYF.